This T cell receptor beta chain is drawn from a study of T cell repertoires in cytomegalovirus infection. Study as a whole: Carrying CMV and the relevant HLA type showed in public TCR beta signatures. Study results and limitations: Ex vivo responses were dominated by HLA-C-restricted CMV-specific TCR beta clonotypes. Summed public TCR beta family frequency identified CMV carriers bearing the relevant HLA.

V lost 5 bases, J lost 2 bases, and 13 bases lay in between. The length of the CDR3 is 15 residues. The germline V gene encodes CDR1 MDHEN and CDR2 SYDVKM. On this clonotype: The target antigen is unknown.

Each CDR3 protein is one row after TCRdb ran MiXCR on the reads. The sample holds about 130,000 distinct CDR3 sequences, roughly 25% seen once. Input material: PBMCs, sequenced either directly or after in vitro stimulation (not recorded which). The sequence came from a human donor in good health (CMV status not recorded). Some clones in this sample may be carry-over from other donors' samples. The rearrangement links TRBV28 to TRBJ1-5, with D tentatively TRBD1 (5 bases). CDR3 sequence (DNA): TGTGCCAGCAGTGACGAGGGGCTGGGCAATCAGCCCCAGCATTTT. Residues: CASSDEGLGNQPQHF.